The sequence of this T cell receptor beta chain was determined in a study of shared clonotypes between healthy human individuals. Study-wide background: Three plates were used per donor for CD4 naive, three for CD4 memory, two for CD8 naive and one for CD8 memory.

This clone has only a few counts. This sample includes further DNA sequences coding for the same CDR3. CDR1 and CDR2 (germline): SGHKS, YYEKEE (reference sequence). This CDR3 comprises 14 residues. V gave up 2 bases and J gave up 1 base, with 9 bases separating them. Method: immunoSEQ multiplex PCR; TCRdb's copy keeps in-frame clones and lacks some. The top ten clones hold roughly 1.5% of a sample with about 1 million clones, under 80% of them seen once. The sequenced sample was memory CD4+ T cells sorted from blood. Noted subset: CD45RA-negative fraction. This clonotype was obtained from a man younger than 35 in good health. This chain links TRBV5-5 with TRBJ1-1; possibly TRBD1 for D (6 bases). CDR3: CASSLQGGNTEAFF. CDR3 DNA sequence: TGTGCCAGCAGCTTACAGGGTGGGAACACTGAAGCTTTCTTT.